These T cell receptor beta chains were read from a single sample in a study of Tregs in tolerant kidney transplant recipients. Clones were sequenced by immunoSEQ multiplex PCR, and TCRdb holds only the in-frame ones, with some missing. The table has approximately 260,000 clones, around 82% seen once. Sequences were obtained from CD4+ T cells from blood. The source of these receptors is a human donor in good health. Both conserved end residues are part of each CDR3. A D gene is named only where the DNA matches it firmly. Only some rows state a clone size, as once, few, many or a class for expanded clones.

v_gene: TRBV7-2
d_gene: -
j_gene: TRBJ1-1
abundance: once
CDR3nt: TGTGCCAGCAGCTTAGGCGGTGCAGTAGAAGCTTTCTTT
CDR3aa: CASSLGGAVEAFF

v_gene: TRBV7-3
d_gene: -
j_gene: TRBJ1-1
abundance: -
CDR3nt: TGTGCCAGCAGCTCAGGACAGAACACTGAAGCTTTCTTT
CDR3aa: CASSSGQNTEAFF

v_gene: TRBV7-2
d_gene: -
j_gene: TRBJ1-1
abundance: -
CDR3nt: TGTGCCAGCAGCTTGTACACTTGGGACATTGAAGCTTTCTTT
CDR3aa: CASSLYTWDIEAFF

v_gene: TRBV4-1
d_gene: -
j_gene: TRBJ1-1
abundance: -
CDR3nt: TGCGCCAGCAGCCCTCTATGGGGCAGGGTCGACGAGGCTGAAGCTTTCTTT
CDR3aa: CASSPLWGRVDEAEAFF

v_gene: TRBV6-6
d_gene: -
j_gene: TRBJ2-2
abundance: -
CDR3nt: TGTGCCAGCAGGATTGGGACGGAGAACACCGGGGAGCTGTTTTTT
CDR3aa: CASRIGTENTGELFF

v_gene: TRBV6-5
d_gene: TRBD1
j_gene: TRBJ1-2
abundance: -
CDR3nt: TGTGCCAGCAGTTACTCGAGGACAGGGTTCGATGGCTACACCTTC
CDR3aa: CASSYSRTGFDGYTF

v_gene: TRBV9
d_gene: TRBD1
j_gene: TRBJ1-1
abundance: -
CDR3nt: TGTGCCAGCAGCGTATCGACAGGGATGAGCACTGAAGCTTTCTTT
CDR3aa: CASSVSTGMSTEAFF

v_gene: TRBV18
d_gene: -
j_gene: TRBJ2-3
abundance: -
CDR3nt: TGTGCCAGCTCACCGAGCACAGATACGCAGTATTTT
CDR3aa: CASSPSTDTQYF

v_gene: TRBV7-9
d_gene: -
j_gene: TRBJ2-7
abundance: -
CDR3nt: TGTGCCAGCAGCTTACGAGGGGCCTTCAGCGAGCAGTACTTC
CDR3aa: CASSLRGAFSEQYF

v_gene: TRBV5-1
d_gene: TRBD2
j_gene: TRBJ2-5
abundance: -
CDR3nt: TGCGCCAGCAGCTTGAAACGCCTGTCCCCCCCGGGACTAACAGAGACCCAGTACTTC
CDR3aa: CASSLKRLSPPGLTETQYF

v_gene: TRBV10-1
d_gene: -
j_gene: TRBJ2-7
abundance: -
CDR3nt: TGCGCCAGCAGTGAGCAAGGGTTCGGGGAGCAGTACTTC
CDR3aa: CASSEQGFGEQYF

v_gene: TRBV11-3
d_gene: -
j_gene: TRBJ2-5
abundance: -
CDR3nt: TGTGCCAGCAGCTTAGGTCGGGCTCAAGAGACCCAGTACTTC
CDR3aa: CASSLGRAQETQYF

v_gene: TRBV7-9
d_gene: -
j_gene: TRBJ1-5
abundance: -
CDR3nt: TGTGCCAGCAGCTTAGAGAATCAGCCCCAGCATTTT
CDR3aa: CASSLENQPQHF

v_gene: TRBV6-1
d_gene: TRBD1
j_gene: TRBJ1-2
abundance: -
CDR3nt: TGTGCCAGCAGTGAGCGACAGGGAGGTATCTATGGCTACACCTTC
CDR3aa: CASSERQGGIYGYTF

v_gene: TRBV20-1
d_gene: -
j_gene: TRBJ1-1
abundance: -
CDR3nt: TGCAGTGCTGGGGGGTATGGGGCTTTCTTT
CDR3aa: CSAGGYGAFF

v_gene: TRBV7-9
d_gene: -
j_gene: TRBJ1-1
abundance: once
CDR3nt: TGTGCCAGCAGCTTCGAGGGAAACACTGAAGCTTTCTTT
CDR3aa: CASSFEGNTEAFF

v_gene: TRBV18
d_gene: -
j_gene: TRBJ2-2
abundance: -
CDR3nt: TGTGCCAGCTCCCCCGACAGACCGAACACCGGGGAGCTGTTTTTT
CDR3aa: CASSPDRPNTGELFF

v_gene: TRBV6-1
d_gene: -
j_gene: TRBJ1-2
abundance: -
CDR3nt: TGTGCCAGCAGCACTAGGGGGGCAGGGCACTATGGCTACACCTTC
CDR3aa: CASSTRGAGHYGYTF

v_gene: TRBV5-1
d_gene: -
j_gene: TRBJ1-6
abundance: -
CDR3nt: TGCGCCAGCAGGAGGACAGAGAAATCCTATAATTCACCCCTCCACTTT
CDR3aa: CASRRTEKSYNSPLHF

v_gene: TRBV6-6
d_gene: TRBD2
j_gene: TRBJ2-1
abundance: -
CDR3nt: TGTGCCAGCCTCGGTAGCGGGGTCAATGAGCAGTTCTTC
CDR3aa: CASLGSGVNEQFF

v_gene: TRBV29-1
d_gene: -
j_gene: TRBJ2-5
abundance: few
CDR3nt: TGCAGCGTTGAACAGGGGCTTGGCGAGACCCAGTACTTC
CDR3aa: CSVEQGLGETQYF

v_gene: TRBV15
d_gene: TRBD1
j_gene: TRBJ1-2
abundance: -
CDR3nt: TGTGCCACCAGCAGGGGGAGTAGACAGGGGCACGACGGCTACACCTTC
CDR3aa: CATSRGSRQGHDGYTF

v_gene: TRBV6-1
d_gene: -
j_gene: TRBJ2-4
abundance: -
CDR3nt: TGTGCCAGCAGTGAGGACGGAAGACTAGCCAAAAACATTCAGTACTTC
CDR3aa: CASSEDGRLAKNIQYF

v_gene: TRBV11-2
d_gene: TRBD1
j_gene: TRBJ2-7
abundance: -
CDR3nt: TGTGCCAGCAGCTTGGACAGGGGTGAATCCTACGAGCAGTACTTC
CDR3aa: CASSLDRGESYEQYF

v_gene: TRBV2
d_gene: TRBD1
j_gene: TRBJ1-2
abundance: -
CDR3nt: TGTGCCAGTCATAACTGGCAGGGGGGCTATGGCTACACCTTC
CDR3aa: CASHNWQGGYGYTF

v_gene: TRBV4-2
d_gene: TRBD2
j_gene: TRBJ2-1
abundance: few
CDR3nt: TGTGCCAGCAGCCTTAAACCCCCACTAGCGGCCTCCTACAATGAGCAGTTCTTC
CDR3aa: CASSLKPPLAASYNEQFF

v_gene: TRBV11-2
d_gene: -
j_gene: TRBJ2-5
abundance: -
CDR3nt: TGTGCCAGCAGCTTAGCAGGGGCTTCCCAGGGGACCCAGTACTTC
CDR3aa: CASSLAGASQGTQYF

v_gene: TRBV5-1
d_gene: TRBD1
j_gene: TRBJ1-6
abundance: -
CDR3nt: TGCGCCAGCAGCTTGGGGACAGGCGGATCACCCCTCCACTTT
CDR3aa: CASSLGTGGSPLHF

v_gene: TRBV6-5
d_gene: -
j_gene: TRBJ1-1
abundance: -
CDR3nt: TGTGCCAGCAGTCCGGGGGCCCTCGACACTGAAGCTTTCTTT
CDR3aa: CASSPGALDTEAFF

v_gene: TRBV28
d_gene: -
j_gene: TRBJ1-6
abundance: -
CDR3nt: TGTGCCAGCACGGACAAGCTGAGCTCCTATAAATCACCCCTCCACTTT
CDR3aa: CASTDKLSSYKSPLHF

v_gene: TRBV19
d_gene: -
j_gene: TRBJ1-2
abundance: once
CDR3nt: TGTGCCAGTAGTATAGAATCAGAGACGTCGGGAGGCTACACCTTC
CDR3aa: CASSIESETSGGYTF

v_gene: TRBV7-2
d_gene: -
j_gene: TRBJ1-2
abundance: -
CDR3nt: TGTGCCAGCAAGAACGAAGGGACTAACTATGGCTACACCTTC
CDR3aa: CASKNEGTNYGYTF

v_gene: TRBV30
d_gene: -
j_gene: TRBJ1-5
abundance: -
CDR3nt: TGTGCCTGGAAAGGGGTCGTATGGCATTTT
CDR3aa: CAWKGVVWHF

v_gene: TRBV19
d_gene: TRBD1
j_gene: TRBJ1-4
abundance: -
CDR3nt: TGTGCCAGTACGGACAGGGGATTAAGTAGAGCAACTAATGAAAAACTGTTTTTT
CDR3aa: CASTDRGLSRATNEKLFF

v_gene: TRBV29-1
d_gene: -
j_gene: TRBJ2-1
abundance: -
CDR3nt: TGCAGCGTTGAAGTACCCGAGGGCGAGGGCTCCTACAATGAGCAGTTCTTC
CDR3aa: CSVEVPEGEGSYNEQFF

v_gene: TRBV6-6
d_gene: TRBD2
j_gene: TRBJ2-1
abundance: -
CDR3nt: TGTGCCAGCAGTTATAGAGCGGGAGCTGCCGATGAGCAGTTCTTC
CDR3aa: CASSYRAGAADEQFF

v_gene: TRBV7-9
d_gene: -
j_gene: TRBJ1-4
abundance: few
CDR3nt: TGTGCCAGCAGCTTAAGAGGGACGGCAACTAATGAAAAACTGTTTTTT
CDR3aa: CASSLRGTATNEKLFF

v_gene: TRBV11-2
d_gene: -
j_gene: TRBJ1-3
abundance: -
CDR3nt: TGTGCCAGCAGCTCCAGTCGCGAAAGTCGAAACACCATATATTTT
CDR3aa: CASSSSRESRNTIYF

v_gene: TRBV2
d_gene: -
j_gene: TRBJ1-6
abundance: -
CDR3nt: TGTGCCAGCAGTTCACCCCTCCACTTT
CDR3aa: CASSSPLHF

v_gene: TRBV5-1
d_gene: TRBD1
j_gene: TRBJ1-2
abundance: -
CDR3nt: TGCGCCAGCAGCCCTGATGACAGGGGGCTAGGCTACACCTTC
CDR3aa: CASSPDDRGLGYTF

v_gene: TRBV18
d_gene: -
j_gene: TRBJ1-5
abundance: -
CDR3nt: TGTGCCAGCTCACCAGAGAAAAGCAATCAGCCCCAGCATTTT
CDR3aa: CASSPEKSNQPQHF

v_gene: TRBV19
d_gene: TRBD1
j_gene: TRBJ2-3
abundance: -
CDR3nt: TGTGCCAGTAGTGGGAACAGGGGTAGGACAGATACGCAGTATTTT
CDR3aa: CASSGNRGRTDTQYF

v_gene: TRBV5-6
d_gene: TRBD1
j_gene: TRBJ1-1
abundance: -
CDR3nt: TGTGCCAGCACCCCTGGGACAGTCATGAACACTGAAGCTTTCTTT
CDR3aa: CASTPGTVMNTEAFF

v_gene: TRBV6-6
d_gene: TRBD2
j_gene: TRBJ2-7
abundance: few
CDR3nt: TGTGCCAGCAGTTACTCGAAACTAGCGGGAGTACGCGAGCAGTACTTC
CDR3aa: CASSYSKLAGVREQYF

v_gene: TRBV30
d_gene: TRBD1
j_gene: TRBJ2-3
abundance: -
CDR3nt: TGTGCCTGGAGTGACAGGGGGCGCACAGATACGCAGTATTTT
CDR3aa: CAWSDRGRTDTQYF

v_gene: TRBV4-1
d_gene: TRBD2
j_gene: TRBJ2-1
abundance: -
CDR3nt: TGCGCCAGCAGCCTTCGACTAGCGGGTTACAATGAGCAGTTCTTC
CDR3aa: CASSLRLAGYNEQFF